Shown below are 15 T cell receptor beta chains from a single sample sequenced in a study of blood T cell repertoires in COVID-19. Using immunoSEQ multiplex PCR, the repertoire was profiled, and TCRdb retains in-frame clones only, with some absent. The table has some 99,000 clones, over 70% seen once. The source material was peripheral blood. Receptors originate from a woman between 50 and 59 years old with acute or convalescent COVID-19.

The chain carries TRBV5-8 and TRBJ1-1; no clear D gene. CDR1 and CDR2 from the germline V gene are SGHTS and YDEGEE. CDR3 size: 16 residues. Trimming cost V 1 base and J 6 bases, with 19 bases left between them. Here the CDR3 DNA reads TGTGCCAGCAGCTTGCAGGACTTAATCAGGAGCCCTGAAGCTTTCTTT. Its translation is CASSLQDLIRSPEAFF.

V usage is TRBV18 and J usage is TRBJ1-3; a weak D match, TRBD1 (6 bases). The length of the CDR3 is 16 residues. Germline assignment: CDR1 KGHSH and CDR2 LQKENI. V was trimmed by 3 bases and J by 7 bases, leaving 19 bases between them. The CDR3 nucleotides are TGTGCCAGCTCACCTACAGGGCCTACCCCCGGGAACACCATATATTTT. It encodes CASSPTGPTPGNTIYF.

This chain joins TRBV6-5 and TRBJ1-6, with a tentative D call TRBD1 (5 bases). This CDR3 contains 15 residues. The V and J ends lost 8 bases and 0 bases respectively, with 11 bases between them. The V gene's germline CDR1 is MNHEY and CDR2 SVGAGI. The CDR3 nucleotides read TGTGCCAGCGTACGCGGGGGCTCCTATAATTCACCCCTCCACTTT. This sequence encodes CASVRGGSYNSPLHF.

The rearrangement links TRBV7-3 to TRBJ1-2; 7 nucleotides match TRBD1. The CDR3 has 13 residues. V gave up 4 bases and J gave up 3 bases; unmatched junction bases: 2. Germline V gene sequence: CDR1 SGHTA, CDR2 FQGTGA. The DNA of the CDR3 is TGTGCCAGCAGCTCGACAGGGCACTATGGCTACACCTTC. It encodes CASSSTGHYGYTF.

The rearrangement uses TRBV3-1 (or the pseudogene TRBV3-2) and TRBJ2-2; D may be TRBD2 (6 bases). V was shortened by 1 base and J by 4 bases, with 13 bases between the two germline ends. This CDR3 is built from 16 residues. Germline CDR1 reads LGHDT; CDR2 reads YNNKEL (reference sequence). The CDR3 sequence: CASSQAFGSLTGELFF. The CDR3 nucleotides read TGTGCCAGCAGCCAAGCTTTCGGGAGCCTCACCGGGGAGCTGTTTTTT.

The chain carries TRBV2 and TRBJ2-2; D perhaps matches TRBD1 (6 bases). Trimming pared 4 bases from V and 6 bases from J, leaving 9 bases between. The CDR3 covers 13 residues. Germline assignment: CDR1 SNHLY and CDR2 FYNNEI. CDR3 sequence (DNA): TGTGCCAGCAGTGTTGGGGGCTCCGGGGAGCTGTTTTTT. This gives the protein CASSVGGSGELFF.

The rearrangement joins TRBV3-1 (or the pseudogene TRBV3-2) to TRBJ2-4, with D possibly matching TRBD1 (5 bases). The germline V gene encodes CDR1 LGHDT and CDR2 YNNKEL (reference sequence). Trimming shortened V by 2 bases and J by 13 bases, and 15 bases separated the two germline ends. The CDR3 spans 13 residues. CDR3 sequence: CASSQTGRELQYF. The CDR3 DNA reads TGTGCCAGCAGCCAAACGGGCAGGGAATTACAGTACTTC.

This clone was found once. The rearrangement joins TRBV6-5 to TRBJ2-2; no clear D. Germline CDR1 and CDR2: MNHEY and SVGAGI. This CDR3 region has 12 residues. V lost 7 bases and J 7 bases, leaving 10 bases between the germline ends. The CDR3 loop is CASTIEVGELFF. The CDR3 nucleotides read TGTGCCAGCACCATAGAAGTCGGGGAGCTGTTTTTT.

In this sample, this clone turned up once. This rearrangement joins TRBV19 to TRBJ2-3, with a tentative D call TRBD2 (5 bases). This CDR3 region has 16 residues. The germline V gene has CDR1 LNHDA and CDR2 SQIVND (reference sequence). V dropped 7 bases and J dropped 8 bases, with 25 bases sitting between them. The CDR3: CASKASGYSLIGTQYF. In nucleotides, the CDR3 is TGTGCCAGTAAGGCGTCGGGGTACTCCTTAATCGGTACGCAGTATTTT.

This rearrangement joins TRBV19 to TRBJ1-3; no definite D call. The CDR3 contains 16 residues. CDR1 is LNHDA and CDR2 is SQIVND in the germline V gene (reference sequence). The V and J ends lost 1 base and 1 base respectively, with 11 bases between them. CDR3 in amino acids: CASSIGDISSGNTIYF. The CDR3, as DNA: TGTGCCAGTAGTATAGGAGACATTTCTTCTGGAAACACCATATATTTT. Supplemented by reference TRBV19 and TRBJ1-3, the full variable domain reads DGGITQSPKYLFRKEGQNVTLSCEQNLNHDAMYWYRQDPGQGLRLIYYSQIVNDFQKGDIAEGYSVSREKKESFPLTVTSAQKNPTAFYLCASSIGDISSGNTIYFGEGSWLTVV.

The CDR3 DNA sequence: TGCGCCAGCAGCCAAGATGGGCCGGGGTTTAACACTGGTCAGCCCCAGCATTTT. This codes for CASSQDGPGFNTGQPQHF. The chain couples TRBV4-1 to TRBJ1-5; D is undetermined. CDR3 length: 18 amino acids. Germline V gene data show CDR1 as MGHRA and CDR2 as YSYEKL. Trimming removed 0 bases from V and 6 bases from J, with 21 bases in between.

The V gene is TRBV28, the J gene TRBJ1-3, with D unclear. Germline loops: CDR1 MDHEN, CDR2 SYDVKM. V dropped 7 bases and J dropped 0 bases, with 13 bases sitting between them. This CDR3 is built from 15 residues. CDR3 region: CASTHNGVSGNTIYF. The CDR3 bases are TGTGCCAGCACTCATAACGGGGTCTCTGGAAACACCATATATTTT.

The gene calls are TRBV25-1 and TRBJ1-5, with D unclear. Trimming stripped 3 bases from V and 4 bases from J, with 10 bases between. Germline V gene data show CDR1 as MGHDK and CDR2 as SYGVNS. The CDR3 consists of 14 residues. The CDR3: CASSDISGNQPQHF. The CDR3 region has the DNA TGTGCCAGCAGTGATATTAGCGGGAATCAGCCCCAGCATTTT.

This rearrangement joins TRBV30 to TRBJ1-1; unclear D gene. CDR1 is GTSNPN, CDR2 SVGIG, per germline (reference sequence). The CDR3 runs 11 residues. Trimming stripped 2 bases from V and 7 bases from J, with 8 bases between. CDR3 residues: CAWSRENEAFF. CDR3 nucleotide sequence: TGTGCCTGGAGTCGAGAGAATGAAGCTTTCTTT.

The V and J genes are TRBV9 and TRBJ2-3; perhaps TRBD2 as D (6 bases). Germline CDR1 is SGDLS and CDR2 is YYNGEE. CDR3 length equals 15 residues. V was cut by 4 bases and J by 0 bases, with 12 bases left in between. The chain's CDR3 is CASSQGGSSTDTQYF. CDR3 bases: TGTGCCAGCAGCCAGGGAGGATCTAGCACAGATACGCAGTATTTT.